Included here is one T cell receptor beta chain sequence, with context. Its antigen is not identified. Assay: immunoSEQ multiplex PCR; the TCRdb copy retains only in-frame clones and omits some. This sample has roughly 48,000 clones, with about 89% found just once. The data were obtained in a study of OX40 agonist ivuxolimab in advanced cancers. Study background: Ivuxolimab, which is an agonistic anti-OX40 (CD134) antibody, was administered to the patients. Study-level results: The CD4+ and CD8+ T cells in the blood had expanded clonally by week 6 at 0.1 to 3.0 mg/kg. Averaged across samples, CD8+ T cells carried more expanded clones than CD4+ did. Low normalized clonal expansion also occurred in some nonresponding patients.

V was clipped by 9 bases and J by 2 bases; unmatched bases: 3. The length of the CDR3 is 13 residues. Looked up from germline, CDR1 is MNHEY and CDR2 is SMNVEV (reference sequence). The starting material was CD4+ or CD8+ T cells sorted from blood, obtained in a trial of the OX40 agonist ivuxolimab. The sequence derives from an adult with an advanced solid tumor such as melanoma, head and neck, liver or kidney cancer. The chain couples TRBV27 to TRBJ2-2; 7 positions match TRBD1. CDR3 sequence reads: CASAGGNTGELFF. The CDR3 DNA reads TGTGCCAGTGCAGGGGGAAACACCGGGGAGCTGTTTTTT.